This entry describes one T cell receptor beta chain. This clone showed up just a few times. This clone's antigen is unknown. Base qualities are not recorded, but no much larger clone differs from it by a single base. A single peripheral blood draw of approximately 0.11 L on average was collected from each donor into heparinised tubes. A BD FACSAria II was used to sort naive, central memory, regulatory and stem cell-like memory CD4+ T cells with a panel that included CD45RO, CCR7, CD25, CD127, CD95 and CD27. A purity above 95% was achieved for all sorted populations. PBMCs were separated immediately by Lymphoprep density gradient centrifugation and were stained directly, without being cultured. To minimize batch effects, samples were stained and sorted in pairs, one healthy donor with one patient per experiment. This sample is part of a study of beta chain features in type 1 diabetes (dated by TCRdb to 2016 to 2019). For context, the study as a whole: Patients and healthy donors did not differ in mean age, gender distribution, total cell number or subset yield. Across all samples, some 110,000,000 sorted cells were examined, and cell number per subset correlated strongly with RNA yield. The study compared TCRB repertoires of sorted circulating CD4+ T cell subsets between recently diagnosed type 1 diabetes patients and matched healthy donors. Regulatory and stem cell-like memory subsets were isolated from only 8 patients and about 8 healthy donors, whereas naive and central memory subsets came from all 30 or so donors. The paper's findings and limits, for the study overall: A moderate but significant shortening of TCRB CDR3 length was observed in type 1 diabetes patients in all four CD4+ subsets. Because cDNA rather than genomic DNA was sequenced, highly expressing activated cells could have been over-represented, although no difference in activation and CD3 levels was found between groups. Only small numbers of individuals were included in the HLA sub-analyses, which left unresolved whether HLA type had any influence on TCRB rearrangement. PCR might favor shorter templates, but patient and control samples were amplified and corrected together, so any skew would affect both groups equally. Fewer insertions and more nucleotide deletions at VDJ recombination sites were observed in patients with type 1 diabetes, implying thymic rearrangement abnormalities. Naive, central memory and regulatory TCRB repertoires appeared to be more alike among patients than among healthy donors.

The High Capacity cDNA Reverse Transcription Kit was used to reverse transcribe all of the isolated RNA, meaning that expressed TCRB transcripts were what got sequenced. Deep immunoSEQ sequencing was applied to naive, central memory and regulatory T cell samples, giving an average of around 3.4 million total reads per sample. After sorted cells were lysed in RLT buffer, RNA was extracted with DNase-treated RNeasy Micro or Mini kits, with the choice depending on cell number. To prevent cross-contamination, every cell subset was processed on its own, while patient and healthy donor samples were processed together. Using the immunoSEQ multiplex PCR, TCRB sequences were amplified from cDNA into 87-bp fragments spanning the CDR3 region. Sequencing of the amplicons was done on the Illumina HiSeq platform. Turning to the authors' computational methods: Synthetic template baselines were used to correct PCR bias computationally, reads within Hamming distance 2 were collapsed together, and singletons that could not be merged were discarded. Reads were aligned to IMGT to assign V, D and J genes, CDR3 length, and insertions or deletions at six rearrangement sites. Clonotype counts were normalized to sorted cell number within each subset before computing true diversity and Gini coefficients with the tcR R package. Repertoire sharing was quantified using the overlap coefficient calculated on TCRB nucleotide sequences. As a proxy for the pre-selection repertoire, out-of-frame TCRB sequences from naive cells were analyzed. TCRdb carries this immuneACCESS record with in-frame sequences only. Its versions omit some clonotypes, under half of them owing to an unresolved V gene in the studies checked, with the rest unexplained. That table supplies the V and J calls and clone size; D and trimming were determined from the DNA. The sample data list approximately 730,000 clones, and 13% of these were observed just once. Approximately 0.022% of the sample is in the top ten clones.

The CDR3 holds 13 amino acids from the cysteine to the phenylalanine. CDR3 DNA only is kept here, 39 bases in frame from base 1. The junction carries 4 bases between V and J, which are trimmed by 0 bases and 1 base respectively. The germline V gene specifies SGHDT as CDR1 and YYEEEE as CDR2. Recombination joined TRBV5-6 with TRBJ1-2, with the identity of the D gene unclear. The TCR originated in a man aged 18 to 30 with type 1 diabetes. The sample comprised naive CD4+ T cells from blood. Interpreted using the paper, the cell subset or site label stands for: true naive CD4+ T cells. The CDR3 region reads CASSLGNNYGYTF. The sequence in DNA is TGTGCCAGCAGCTTGGGGAATAACTATGGCTACACCTTC.